The next 6 T cell receptor beta chains were all read from a single sample in a study of neoadjuvant anti-PD-1 for oral cavity cancer. Sequencing used immunoSEQ multiplex PCR; TCRdb keeps in-frame clones, though not all of them. The table records 55,000 to 75,000 clones, about nine tenths of them present only once. The time point: after neoadjuvant nivolumab, at surgical resection. Sequences were derived from PBMCs, sampled after nivolumab (anti-PD-1) treatment. The receptors originated from a person aged 35-79 years with oral cavity squamous cell carcinoma.

This chain links TRBV5-1 with TRBJ2-7; the D is unclear. The CDR3 runs to 11 residues. V lost 0 bases, J lost 5 bases, and 3 bases lay in between. Germline V lookup: CDR1 SGHRS, CDR2 YFSETQ. The CDR3 region has the DNA TGCGCCAGCAGCTTGGACCACGAGCAGTACTTC. It codes for CASSLDHEQYF.

The J gene is TRBJ2-2, the V gene TRBV18; no reliable D call. Germline V gene data show CDR1 as KGHSH and CDR2 as LQKENI. The CDR3 length is 16 residues. The V end lost 0 bases, the J end lost 5 bases, and 13 bases lay between the germline ends. CDR3 sequence: CASSPPVPSGTGELFF. The CDR3 DNA sequence: TGTGCCAGCTCACCACCGGTTCCGTCAGGAACCGGGGAGCTGTTTTTT. The full variable domain, rest sourced from reference TRBV18 and TRBJ2-2, is NAGVMQNPRHLVRRRGQEARLRCSPMKGHSHVYWYRQLPEEGLKFMVYLQKENIIDESGMPKERFSAEFPKEGPSILRIQQVVRGDSAAYFCASSPPVPSGTGELFFGEGSRLTVL.

The rearrangement links TRBV7-8 to TRBJ1-5, with unresolved D. Germline CDR1 is SGHVS and CDR2 is FQNEAQ. The CDR3 runs 16 residues. The ends were cut back, 1 base at V and 0 bases at J, with 10 bases in the middle. The CDR3 reads CASSLVGPYSNQPQHF. The DNA of the CDR3 is TGTGCCAGCAGCTTAGTTGGGCCGTATAGCAATCAGCCCCAGCATTTT.

V gene TRBV5-4 combines with J gene TRBJ1-2; 12 positions agree with TRBD1. The CDR3 has 16 amino acids. Losses at the gene ends were 5 bases for V and 4 bases for J; bases not matched to a gene: 9. CDR1 is SGHNT and CDR2 is YYREEE in the germline V gene (reference sequence). The CDR3 is CASSTGQGAVAYGYTF. CDR3 nucleotides: TGTGCCAGCAGTACGGGACAGGGGGCCGTCGCCTATGGCTACACCTTC.

The chain uses TRBV5-1 and TRBJ1-2; no definite D call. The V gene lost 0 bases and the J gene lost 0 bases, with 6 bases spanning the gap. The CDR3 consists of 14 residues. The germline V gene encodes CDR1 SGHRS and CDR2 YFSETQ. CDR3 loop: CASSLGGTNYGYTF. The CDR3 DNA is TGCGCCAGCAGCTTGGGGGGAACTAACTATGGCTACACCTTC.

The chain is built from TRBV10-3 and TRBJ1-2, with TRBD1 as a possible D gene (6 bases). CDR3 size: 14 residues. Germline V gives CDR1 ENHRY, CDR2 SYGVKD. V shed 4 bases and J shed 3 bases, with 12 bases lying between them. As DNA, the CDR3 is TGTGCCATCAGTGGCGGGACAAAGGACTATGGCTACACCTTC. Its translation is CAISGGTKDYGYTF.